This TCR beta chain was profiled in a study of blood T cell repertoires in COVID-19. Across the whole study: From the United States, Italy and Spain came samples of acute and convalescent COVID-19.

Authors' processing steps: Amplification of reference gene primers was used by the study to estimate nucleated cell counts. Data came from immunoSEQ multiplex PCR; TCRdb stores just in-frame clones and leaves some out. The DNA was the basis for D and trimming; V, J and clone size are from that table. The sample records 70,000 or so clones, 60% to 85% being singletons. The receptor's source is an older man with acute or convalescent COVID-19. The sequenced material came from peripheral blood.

The CDR3 reads CASSAAWSFNYGYTF. The CDR3 region has the DNA TGTGCCAGCAGCGCCGCGTGGTCCTTTAACTATGGCTACACCTTC. The chain has TRBV7-2 and TRBJ1-2; no clear D. This CDR3 spans 15 amino acids. The V end was cut by 5 bases, the J end by 1 base, with 14 bases between. The germline V gene has CDR1 SGHTA and CDR2 FQGNSA.